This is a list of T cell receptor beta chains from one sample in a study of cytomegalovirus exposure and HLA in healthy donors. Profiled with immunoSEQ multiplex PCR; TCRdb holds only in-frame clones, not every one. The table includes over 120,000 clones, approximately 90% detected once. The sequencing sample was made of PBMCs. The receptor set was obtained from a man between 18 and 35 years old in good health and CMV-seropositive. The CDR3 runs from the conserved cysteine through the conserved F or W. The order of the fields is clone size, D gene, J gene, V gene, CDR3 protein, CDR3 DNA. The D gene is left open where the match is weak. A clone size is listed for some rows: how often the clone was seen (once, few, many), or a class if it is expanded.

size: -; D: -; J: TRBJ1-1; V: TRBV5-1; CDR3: CASSFIPTVNTEAFF; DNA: TGCGCCAGCAGCTTCATACCGACAGTGAACACTGAAGCTTTCTTT
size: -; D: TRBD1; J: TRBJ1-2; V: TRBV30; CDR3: CACLEGQGYGYTF; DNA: TGTGCCTGCCTAGAGGGACAGGGCTATGGCTACACCTTC
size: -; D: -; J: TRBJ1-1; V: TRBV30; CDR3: CAGQQGLGTEAFF; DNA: TGTGCCGGTCAACAGGGATTGGGAACTGAAGCTTTCTTT
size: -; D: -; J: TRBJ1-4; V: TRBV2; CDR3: CASSPLRGTNEKLFF; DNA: TGTGCCAGCAGTCCTCTAAGAGGTACTAATGAAAAACTGTTTTTT
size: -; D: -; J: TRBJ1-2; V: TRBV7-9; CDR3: CASSAGWSDGYTF; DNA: TGTGCCAGCAGCGCGGGGTGGAGTGATGGCTACACCTTC
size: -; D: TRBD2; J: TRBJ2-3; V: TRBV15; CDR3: CATKRWTSVTDTQYF; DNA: TGTGCCACCAAACGGTGGACTAGCGTTACAGATACGCAGTATTTT
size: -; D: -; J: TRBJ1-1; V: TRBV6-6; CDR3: CASSDRENTEAFF; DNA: TGTGCCAGCAGCGACAGAGAGAACACTGAAGCTTTCTTT
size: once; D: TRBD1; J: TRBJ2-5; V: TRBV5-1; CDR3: CASSLGANSGGETQYF; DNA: TGCGCCAGCAGCTTGGGGGCCAACTCAGGGGGAGAGACCCAGTACTTC
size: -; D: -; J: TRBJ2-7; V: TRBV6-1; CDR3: CASSEALGGTIYEQYF; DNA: TGTGCCAGCAGTGAAGCGCTAGGTGGAACTATCTACGAGCAGTACTTC
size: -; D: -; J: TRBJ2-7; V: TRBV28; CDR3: CASRSQRGGLSEQYF; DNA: TGTGCCAGCAGGTCCCAAAGGGGGGGCCTTTCCGAGCAGTACTTC
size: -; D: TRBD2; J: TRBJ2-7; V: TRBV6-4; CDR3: CASSERGEDHEQYF; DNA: TGTGCCAGCAGTGAACGGGGGGAAGACCACGAGCAGTACTTC
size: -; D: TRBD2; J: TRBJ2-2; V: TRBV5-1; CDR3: CASSPQTSGTRTGELFF; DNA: TGCGCCAGCAGCCCACAAACTAGCGGGACTCGTACCGGGGAGCTGTTTTTT
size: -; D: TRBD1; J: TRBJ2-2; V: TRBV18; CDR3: CASSPPDRGLIGELFF; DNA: TGTGCCAGCTCACCACCGGACAGGGGGCTCATCGGGGAGCTGTTTTTT
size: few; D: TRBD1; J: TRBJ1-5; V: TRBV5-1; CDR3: CASSPGQGGNQPQHF; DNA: TGCGCCAGCAGCCCGGGACAGGGAGGGAATCAGCCCCAGCATTTT